This T cell receptor beta chain was found in a study of shared clonotypes between healthy human individuals. Study-wide findings and caveats: Rarefaction indicated that sorted-subset sequencing remained incomplete although depth was large. Generation of non-shared clonotypes was less probable than generation of clonotypes shared by all four donors.

Assay: immunoSEQ multiplex PCR; the TCRdb copy retains only in-frame clones and omits some. Of a few hundred thousand clones in the sample, around 72% were seen once. With 3 bases clipped from V and 2 bases from J, the junction kept 2 bases outside the gene matches. Per germline, CDR1 GTSNPN and CDR2 SVGIG (reference sequence). The CDR3 is 13 residues long. A note on this clone: Its antigen is still unknown.

The rearrangement links TRBV30 to TRBJ2-7; 9 bases are shared with TRBD1. The TCR originated in a young man in good health. The sequenced sample consisted of memory CD4+ T cells sorted from blood. Subset indicated: CD45RA-negative fraction. CDR3 in amino acids: CAWSGTGTYEQYF. DNA for the CDR3: TGTGCCTGGAGCGGGACAGGGACCTACGAGCAGTACTTC.